Listed here are 19 T cell receptor beta chains from one sample, sequenced in a study of blood T cell repertoires in COVID-19. Using immunoSEQ multiplex PCR, the repertoire was profiled, and TCRdb retains in-frame clones only, with some absent. The data show fewer than 200,000 clones, approximately 79% seen once. The sample taken for sequencing was peripheral blood. The receptors were gathered from a woman in her sixties with COVID-19, enrolled during active disease.

This chain connects TRBV6-2 or TRBV6-3 to TRBJ1-2; a weak D match, TRBD1 (5 bases). From germline, CDR1 is MNHEY and CDR2 SVGEGT. This CDR3 region has 12 residues. V was trimmed by 2 bases and J by 8 bases, leaving 9 bases between them. The CDR3 loop reads CASSYSGDGYTF. CDR3 sequence (DNA): TGTGCCAGCAGTTACAGCGGGGACGGCTACACCTTC.

The chain links TRBV28 to TRBJ1-5; 9 bases are a match to TRBD1. Germline V gene sequence: CDR1 MDHEN, CDR2 SYDVKM. The CDR3 extends over 14 amino acids. V lost 7 bases, J lost 6 bases, and 7 bases stayed unmatched. The CDR3 spells CASTRDRALQPQHF. The CDR3 nucleotides read TGTGCCAGCACCCGGGACAGGGCGCTTCAGCCCCAGCATTTT.

V is TRBV7-2 and J is TRBJ2-2, with TRBD2 matching 14 bases. The CDR3 length is 20 residues. Germline CDR1 is SGHTA and CDR2 is FQGNSA. V shed 0 bases, J shed 1 base, and the junction held 7 bases outside the gene matches. CDR3 in amino acids: CASSLAYPGTSGGNTGELFF. CDR3 DNA sequence: TGTGCCAGCAGCTTAGCCTACCCAGGGACTAGCGGGGGGAACACCGGGGAGCTGTTTTTT.

V gene TRBV6-5 combines with J gene TRBJ1-5; D remains ambiguous. The CDR3 has 14 residues. CDR1 is MNHEY and CDR2 is SVGAGI in the germline V gene. Trimming took off 5 bases at V and 2 bases at J, with 10 bases between the two ends. The CDR3 bases are TGTGCCAGCAGTCTTAGACAAGGCAATCAGCCCCAGCATTTT. Protein: CASSLRQGNQPQHF.

This clone appeared a few times. The gene calls are TRBV2 and TRBJ1-4; D gene ambiguous. The germline V and J ends were trimmed by 6 bases and 4 bases, with 15 bases remaining between them. Germline lookup yields CDR1 SNHLY and CDR2 FYNNEI. The CDR3 covers 15 residues. CDR3 bases: TGTGCCAGCAGGTCGAGGGTCAGAATTAATGAAAAACTGTTTTTT. It encodes CASRSRVRINEKLFF.

The V gene is TRBV27, the J gene TRBJ1-1, with 11 positions matching TRBD1. The germline gives CDR1 MNHEY, CDR2 SMNVEV (reference sequence). The CDR3 has 14 amino acids. V shed 3 bases and J 12 bases; nucleotides not matched to a gene: 9. The CDR3 protein is CASSFRDRGSETFF. CDR3 coding DNA: TGTGCCAGCAGTTTCCGGGACAGGGGGTCAGAGACTTTCTTT.

The chain links TRBV5-1 to TRBJ2-1; TRBD2 matches at 14 bases. Trimming cost V 3 bases and J 7 bases; bases outside gene matches: 6. The CDR3 totals 16 residues. CDR1 is SGHRS and CDR2 is YFSETQ in the germline V gene. The CDR3 region has the DNA TGCGCCAGCAGCTCGGGACTAGCGGGAGTTTTGAATGAGCAGTTCTTC. Translated, it gives CASSSGLAGVLNEQFF.

The chain uses TRBV5-6 and TRBJ1-4, with TRBD1 matching 9 bases. Losses at the gene ends were 2 bases for V and 4 bases for J; bases not matched to a gene: 3. CDR3 length: 15 amino acids. CDR1 is SGHDT and CDR2 is YYEEEE in the germline V gene. This chain's CDR3 is CASSLKGQGNEKLFF. The CDR3, as DNA: TGTGCCAGCAGCTTAAAGGGACAGGGTAATGAAAAACTGTTTTTT.

The V gene is TRBV5-1, the J gene TRBJ1-5; 7 bases are shared with TRBD1. CDR1 and CDR2 (germline): SGHRS, YFSETQ. The CDR3 extends over 15 amino acids. Germline trimming cut 0 bases from V and 3 bases from J; bases unmatched to any gene: 3. DNA for the CDR3: TGCGCCAGCAGCTTGGGACAGGGCTACAATCAGCCCCAGCATTTT. Protein sequence: CASSLGQGYNQPQHF.

V usage is TRBV6-5 and J usage is TRBJ1-2; tentatively, D is TRBD1 (6 bases). This CDR3 has 12 amino acids. The germline V gene has CDR1 MNHEY and CDR2 SVGAGI. The V gene lost 5 bases and the J gene lost 8 bases, with 12 bases spanning the gap. CDR3 protein: CASSQQGHGYTF. For the CDR3, the DNA is TGTGCCAGCAGTCAACAGGGTCACGGCTACACCTTC.

This chain joins TRBV6-2 or TRBV6-3 and TRBJ1-4; no clear D gene. Trimming cost V 5 bases and J 8 bases, with 9 bases left between them. This CDR3 has 12 residues. From germline, CDR1 is MNHEY and CDR2 SVGEGT. The CDR3 region has the DNA TGTGCCAGCAGTAAAGGAGGCGAAAAACTGTTTTTT. Protein product: CASSKGGEKLFF.

The chain has TRBV19 and TRBJ1-2, with 8 bases aligning to TRBD1. Unmatched junction bases numbered 5, after V lost 4 bases and J lost 4 bases. CDR3 size: 14 residues. Germline loops: CDR1 LNHDA, CDR2 SQIVND (reference sequence). CDR3 in DNA: TGTGCCAGTAGTACCCGACAGGGGATCTATGGCTACACCTTC. This sequence encodes CASSTRQGIYGYTF.

CDR3 in amino acids: CASRFSRTGELFF. CDR3 bases: TGTGCCAGCAGGTTTAGTCGGACCGGGGAGCTGTTTTTT. The rearrangement uses TRBV7-3 and TRBJ2-2; D gene unclear. Germline lookup yields CDR1 SGHTA and CDR2 FQGTGA. Trimming took 6 bases from V and 5 from J, leaving 10 bases between them. This CDR3 has 13 amino acids.

In its sample, this clone was seen a few times. The gene calls are TRBV24-1 and TRBJ2-1, with 10 bases fitting TRBD2. The CDR3 runs to 15 residues. V gave up 5 bases and J gave up 8 bases; unmatched junction bases: 8. Germline-derived CDR1 and CDR2 are KGHDR and SFDVKD. This chain's CDR3 is CATSVRASGSDEQFF. DNA of the CDR3: TGTGCCACCAGTGTAAGGGCTAGCGGGAGCGATGAGCAGTTCTTC.

The CDR3 sequence: CASSLAPLAGGYNEQFF. The CDR3 region has the DNA TGTGCCAGCAGCTTAGCCCCTCTAGCGGGGGGCTACAATGAGCAGTTCTTC. The rearrangement links TRBV7-3 to TRBJ2-1, with 11 bases identical to TRBD2. CDR1 is SGHTA and CDR2 is FQGTGA in the germline V gene. The junction had 6 bases not matched to a gene; V was cut back by 2 bases and J by 3 bases. CDR3 size: 17 residues.

The V call is TRBV4-2, the J call TRBJ2-1; D possibly corresponds to TRBD2 (5 bases). This CDR3 is 15 amino acids long. With 2 bases removed from V and 6 bases from J, the gap between germline ends came to 14 bases. The germline gives CDR1 LGHNA, CDR2 YNFKEQ. The CDR3 loop reads CASSQSPRSGNEQFF. The CDR3 DNA follows: TGTGCCAGCAGCCAATCTCCTCGGAGCGGCAATGAGCAGTTCTTC.

The chain recombines TRBV29-1 with TRBJ2-2; 11 nucleotides match TRBD2. This CDR3 is built from 15 residues. V was clipped by 3 bases and J by 3 bases; unmatched bases: 3. The V gene's germline CDR1 is SQVTM and CDR2 ANQGSEA. CDR3 loop: CSVDSGRADTGELFF. CDR3 coding DNA: TGCAGCGTTGATAGCGGGAGGGCGGACACCGGGGAGCTGTTTTTT.

This rearrangement joins TRBV5-6 to TRBJ1-3; D possibly corresponds to TRBD1 (5 bases). The V gene's germline CDR1 is SGHDT and CDR2 YYEEEE. Trimming pared 5 bases from V and 4 bases from J, leaving 13 bases between. The CDR3 totals 14 residues. This CDR3 reads CASRRQGAGNTIYF. DNA for the CDR3: TGTGCCAGCAGACGGCAGGGTGCCGGAAACACCATATATTTT.

The chain combines TRBV5-1 with TRBJ2-1, with a possible D match to TRBD2 (7 bases). V was clipped by 2 bases and J by 6 bases, with 15 bases between them. Germline assignment: CDR1 SGHRS and CDR2 YFSETQ. The CDR3 has 15 amino acids. The CDR3 here is CASSLGGGNLNEQFF. CDR3 nucleotide sequence: TGCGCCAGCAGCTTAGGGGGGGGAAACCTCAATGAGCAGTTCTTC.